These 5 T cell receptor beta chains were sequenced from one sample in a study of technical replicates of blood from a handful of donors. TCRdb's table, derived via immunoSEQ multiplex PCR, lists solely in-frame clones and lacks some. Among 75,000 to 90,000 clones listed, around 90% were seen once. Material for sequencing was T cells isolated from PBMCs. These receptor sequences come from a human donor in good health.

The genes are TRBV18 and TRBJ2-5; 10 nucleotides line up with TRBD2. V shed 8 bases, J shed 3 bases, and the junction held 6 bases outside the gene matches. This CDR3 comprises 14 residues. CDR1 KGHSH and CDR2 LQKENI come from the germline V gene. The CDR3 sequence: CASSGLAGEETQYF. CDR3 sequence (DNA): TGTGCCAGCAGCGGGCTAGCGGGAGAAGAGACCCAGTACTTC.

The rearrangement joins TRBV5-6 to TRBJ1-3; D is unclear. The CDR3 runs to 15 residues. Germline V gives CDR1 SGHDT, CDR2 YYEEEE. Trimming shortened V by 1 base and J by 0 bases, and 8 bases separated the two germline ends. CDR3 DNA sequence: TGTGCCAGCAGCTTGAGCGTGTTCTCTGGAAACACCATATATTTT. Translated: CASSLSVFSGNTIYF.

This clone showed up just a few times. V usage is TRBV11-2 and J usage is TRBJ1-1; D ambiguous. Trimming removed 7 bases at V and 1 base at J, with 10 bases between. From germline, CDR1 is SGHAT and CDR2 FQNNGV. The CDR3 has 13 amino acids. CDR3 amino acids: CASTWAGNTEAFF. CDR3 coding DNA: TGTGCCAGCACCTGGGCAGGGAACACTGAAGCTTTCTTT.

J is TRBJ2-1 and V is TRBV7-9; 7 bases match TRBD2. This CDR3 comprises 17 residues. Germline loops: CDR1 SEHNR, CDR2 FQNEAQ (reference sequence). V was clipped by 5 bases and J by 0 bases; unmatched bases: 10. CDR3 bases: TGTGCCAGCAGCGTCCGCGGGGGAGACCACTCCTACAATGAGCAGTTCTTC. Protein sequence: CASSVRGGDHSYNEQFF.

The rearrangement uses TRBV5-6 and TRBJ2-7; D may be TRBD2 (6 bases). CDR1 and CDR2 from the germline V gene are SGHDT and YYEEEE. The V end lost 4 bases, the J end lost 0 bases, and 17 bases lay between the germline ends. The CDR3 length is 16 residues. The CDR3 protein is CASSTGTSHFSYEQYF. The DNA of the CDR3 is TGTGCCAGCAGCACCGGGACTTCCCATTTCTCCTACGAGCAGTACTTC.